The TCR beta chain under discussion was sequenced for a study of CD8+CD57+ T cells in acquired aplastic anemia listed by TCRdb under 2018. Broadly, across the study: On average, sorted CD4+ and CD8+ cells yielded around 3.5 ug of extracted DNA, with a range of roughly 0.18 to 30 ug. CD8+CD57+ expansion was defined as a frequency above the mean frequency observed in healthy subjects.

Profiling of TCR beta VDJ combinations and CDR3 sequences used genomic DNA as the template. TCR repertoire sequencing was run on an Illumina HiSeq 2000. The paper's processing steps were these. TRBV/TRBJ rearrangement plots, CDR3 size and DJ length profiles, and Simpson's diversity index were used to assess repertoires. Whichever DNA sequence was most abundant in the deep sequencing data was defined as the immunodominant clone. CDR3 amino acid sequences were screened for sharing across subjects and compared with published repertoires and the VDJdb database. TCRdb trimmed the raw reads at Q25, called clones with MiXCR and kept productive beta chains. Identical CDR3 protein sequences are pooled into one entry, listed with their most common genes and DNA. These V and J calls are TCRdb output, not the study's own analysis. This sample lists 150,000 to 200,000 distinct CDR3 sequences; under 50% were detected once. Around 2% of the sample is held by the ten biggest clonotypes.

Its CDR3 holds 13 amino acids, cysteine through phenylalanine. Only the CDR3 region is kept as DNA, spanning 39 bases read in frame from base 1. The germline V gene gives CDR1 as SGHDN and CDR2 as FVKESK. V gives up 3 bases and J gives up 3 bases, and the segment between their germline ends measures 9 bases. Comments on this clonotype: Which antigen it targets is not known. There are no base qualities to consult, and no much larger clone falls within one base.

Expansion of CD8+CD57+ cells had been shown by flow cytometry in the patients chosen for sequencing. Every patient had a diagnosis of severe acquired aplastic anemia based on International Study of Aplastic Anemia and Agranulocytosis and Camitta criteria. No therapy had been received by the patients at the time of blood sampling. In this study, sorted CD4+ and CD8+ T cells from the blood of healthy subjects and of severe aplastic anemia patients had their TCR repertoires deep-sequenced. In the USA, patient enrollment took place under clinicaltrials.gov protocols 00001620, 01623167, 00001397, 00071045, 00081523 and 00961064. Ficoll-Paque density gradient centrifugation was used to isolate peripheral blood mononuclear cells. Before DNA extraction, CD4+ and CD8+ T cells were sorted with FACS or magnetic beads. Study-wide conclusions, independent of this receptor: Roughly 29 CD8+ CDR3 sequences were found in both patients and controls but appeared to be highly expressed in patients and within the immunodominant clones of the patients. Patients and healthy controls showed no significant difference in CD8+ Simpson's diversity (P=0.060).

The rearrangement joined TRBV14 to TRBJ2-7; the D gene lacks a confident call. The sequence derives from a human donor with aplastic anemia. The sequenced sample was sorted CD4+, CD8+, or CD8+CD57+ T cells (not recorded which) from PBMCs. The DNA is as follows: TGTGCCAGCAGCCAGGGATCTGGCTACGAGCAGTACTTC. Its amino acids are CASSQGSGYEQYF.